This TCR beta chain was retrieved from a study of response to subunit inactivated influenza vaccine. V was pared by 6 bases and J by 3 bases, with 2 bases of the junction left unmatched. The CDR3 runs to 13 residues. The germline CDR1 and CDR2 sequences are SQVTM and ANQGSEA. TCRdb reprocessed the RT-PCR reads via MiXCR and lists one record per CDR3 protein. The sample includes approximately 530,000 distinct CDR3 sequences, 13% of them seen just once. This clonotype was observed at least ten times. What it binds is not known. The study, taken as a whole, reports: Only a handful of new T cells, the authors suggested, are recruited with each seasonal influenza vaccination.

The sequence came from a man aged 50-60 years who received an inactivated influenza vaccine. V usage is TRBV29-1 and J usage is TRBJ2-1, with TRBD2 matching over 10 bases. Specimen: PBMCs from blood, collected 40 to 50 days after vaccination. The CDR3: CSVTSGIYNEQFF. CDR3 DNA sequence: TGCAGCGTAACTAGCGGGATCTACAATGAGCAGTTCTTC.